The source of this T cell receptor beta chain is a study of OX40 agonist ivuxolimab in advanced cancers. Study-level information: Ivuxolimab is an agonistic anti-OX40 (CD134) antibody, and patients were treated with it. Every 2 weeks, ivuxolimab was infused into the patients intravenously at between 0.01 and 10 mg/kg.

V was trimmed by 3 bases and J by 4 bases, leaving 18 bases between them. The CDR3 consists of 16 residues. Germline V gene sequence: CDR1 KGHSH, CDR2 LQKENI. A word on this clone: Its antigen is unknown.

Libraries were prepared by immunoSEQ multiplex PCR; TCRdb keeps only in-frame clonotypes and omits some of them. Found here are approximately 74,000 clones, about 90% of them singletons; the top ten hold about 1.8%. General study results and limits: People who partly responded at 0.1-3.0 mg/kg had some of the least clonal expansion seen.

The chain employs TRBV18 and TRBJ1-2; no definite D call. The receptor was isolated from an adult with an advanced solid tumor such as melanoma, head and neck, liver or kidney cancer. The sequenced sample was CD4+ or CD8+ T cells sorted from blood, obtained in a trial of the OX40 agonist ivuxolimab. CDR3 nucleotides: TGTGCCAGCTCACCTCAGGATCCGCTTAGCAGCTATGGCTACACCTTC. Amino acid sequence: CASSPQDPLSSYGYTF. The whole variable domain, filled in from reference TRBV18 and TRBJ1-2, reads NAGVMQNPRHLVRRRGQEARLRCSPMKGHSHVYWYRQLPEEGLKFMVYLQKENIIDESGMPKERFSAEFPKEGPSILRIQQVVRGDSAAYFCASSPQDPLSSYGYTFGSGTRLTVV.